This paragraph reports one T cell receptor beta chain. This entry comes from a study of T cell changes during pregnancy in multiple sclerosis. The CDR3 extends over 16 amino acids. CDR1 is SEHNR, CDR2 FQNEAQ, per germline (reference sequence). V shed 0 bases, J shed 8 bases, and the junction held 10 bases outside the gene matches. Assay: immunoSEQ multiplex PCR; the TCRdb copy retains only in-frame clones and omits some. The table includes roughly 30,000 clones, roughly nine tenths detected once. The sequence derives from a female donor with multiple sclerosis, enrolled in a pregnancy study. The V and J genes are TRBV7-9 and TRBJ1-3; TRBD1 agrees at 7 bases. Sequenced material: CD8+ T cells from peripheral blood mononuclear cells, taken before pregnancy. The CDR3 DNA reads TGTGCCAGCAGCTTAGCTGACAGGGTCATCGGAGACACCATATATTTT. It encodes CASSLADRVIGDTIYF. The whole variable domain, filled in from reference TRBV7-9 and TRBJ1-3, reads DTGVSQNPRHKITKRGQNVTFRCDPISEHNRLYWYRQTLGQGPEFLTYFQNEAQLEKSRLLSDRFSAERPKGSFSTLEIQRTEQGDSAMYLCASSLADRVIGDTIYFGEGSWLTVV.